This is a list of T cell receptor beta chains from one sample in a study of vaccination and CD4 T cells after COVID-19. TCRdb recomputed calls from the PCR reads with MiXCR, one row per CDR3 protein. Of about 19,000 distinct CDR3 sequences listed, 46% are singletons. Their antigen targets remain unknown. This specimen consisted of CD4+ T cells from blood, cultured in vitro, obtained after SARS-CoV-2 vaccination. Receptors were obtained from a human donor who had recovered from COVID-19. Both conserved end residues are part of each CDR3.

V: TRBV20-1; CDR3: CSARKETQYF
V: TRBV7-8; CDR3: CASSFRLTQETQYF
V: TRBV19; CDR3: CASSPTSTGVSTDTQYF
V: TRBV27; CDR3: CASCRGQGGSPLHF
V: TRBV6-4; CDR3: CASSVSQAESTDTQYF
V: TRBV27; CDR3: CASIKAGSYNEQFF
V: TRBV5-4; CDR3: CASSPKAGQFPYEQYF
V: TRBV9; CDR3: CASSTRGWGDYGYTF
V: TRBV20-1; CDR3: CSAGTSGVSSYNEQFF
V: TRBV6-5; CDR3: CASSLSLLSNQPQHF
V: TRBV18; CDR3: CASSARQGPNTEAFF
V: TRBV27; CDR3: CASSLWRGVQETQYF
V: TRBV7-9; CDR3: CASSPNLAGRRETQYF
V: TRBV20-1; CDR3: CSAQNRAGRSGANVLTF
V: TRBV6-1; CDR3: CASSVNWDQPQHF
V: TRBV27; CDR3: CASSLFGAGQGTPNYGYTF
V: TRBV15; CDR3: CATSRDADQPQHF
V: TRBV21-1; CDR3: CATHSARGPRGATEAFF
V: TRBV15; CDR3: CATSRDRGNTEAFF
V: TRBV19; CDR3: CASSRTGSPQPQHF
V: TRBV7-2; CDR3: CASSQHRSYEQYF
V: TRBV11-3; CDR3: CASSLQEHYGYTF
V: TRBV20-1; CDR3: CSARAFLSGSLRSYNEQFF
V: TRBV7-9; CDR3: CASSLEGRGYNEQFF
V: TRBV6-2/TRBV6-3; CDR3: CASSRPDREGTEAFF
V: TRBV27; CDR3: CASSRRGGLGYTF
V: TRBV6-5; CDR3: CASSSSRSFGVAGTEAFF
V: TRBV20-1; CDR3: CSATSGALPYEQYF
V: TRBV7-8; CDR3: CASSLAPGQGQETQYF
V: TRBV29-1; CDR3: CSVQLTDTQYF
V: TRBV6-1; CDR3: CATRDRGTIRHNSPLHF
V: TRBV19; CDR3: CASSRQADTEAFF
V: TRBV6-1; CDR3: CASSEQRTYEQYF
V: TRBV6-2/TRBV6-3; CDR3: CASSYSAGNYGYTF
V: TRBV6-5; CDR3: CASSYSSGGGYYGYTF
V: TRBV7-2; CDR3: CASSLDVGGYEQYF
V: TRBV6-4; CDR3: CASVEDSNQPQHF
V: TRBV7-6; CDR3: CASSLAVGLAVGGELFF
V: TRBV20-1; CDR3: CSAAPGGETQYF
V: TRBV15; CDR3: CATSRVKLNYEQYF
V: TRBV19; CDR3: CASSTQGQGWGNEQFF
V: TRBV29-1; CDR3: CSVGTARRANEKLFF
V: TRBV20-1; CDR3: CSASPHSRILTDTQYF
V: TRBV19; CDR3: CASSTLGQGYEQYF
V: TRBV7-3; CDR3: CASSLGRDREAFF
V: TRBV7-2; CDR3: CASSRSNQETQYF
V: TRBV2; CDR3: CASSDSGRSYEQYF
V: TRBV6-5; CDR3: CASRDSGGNYGYTF
V: TRBV11-2; CDR3: CASSLQGAVSSPLHF
V: TRBV4-1; CDR3: CASSPPAQGAWNTEAFF
V: TRBV6-1; CDR3: CASRPTNSPLHF
V: TRBV2; CDR3: CASSESLRYTF
V: TRBV10-3; CDR3: CAISEIAGTVNTEAFF
V: TRBV10-3; CDR3: CAISSRGGRETQYF
V: TRBV6-2/TRBV6-3; CDR3: CASSYQEREAFF
V: TRBV29-1; CDR3: CSVSPWNSNQPQHF